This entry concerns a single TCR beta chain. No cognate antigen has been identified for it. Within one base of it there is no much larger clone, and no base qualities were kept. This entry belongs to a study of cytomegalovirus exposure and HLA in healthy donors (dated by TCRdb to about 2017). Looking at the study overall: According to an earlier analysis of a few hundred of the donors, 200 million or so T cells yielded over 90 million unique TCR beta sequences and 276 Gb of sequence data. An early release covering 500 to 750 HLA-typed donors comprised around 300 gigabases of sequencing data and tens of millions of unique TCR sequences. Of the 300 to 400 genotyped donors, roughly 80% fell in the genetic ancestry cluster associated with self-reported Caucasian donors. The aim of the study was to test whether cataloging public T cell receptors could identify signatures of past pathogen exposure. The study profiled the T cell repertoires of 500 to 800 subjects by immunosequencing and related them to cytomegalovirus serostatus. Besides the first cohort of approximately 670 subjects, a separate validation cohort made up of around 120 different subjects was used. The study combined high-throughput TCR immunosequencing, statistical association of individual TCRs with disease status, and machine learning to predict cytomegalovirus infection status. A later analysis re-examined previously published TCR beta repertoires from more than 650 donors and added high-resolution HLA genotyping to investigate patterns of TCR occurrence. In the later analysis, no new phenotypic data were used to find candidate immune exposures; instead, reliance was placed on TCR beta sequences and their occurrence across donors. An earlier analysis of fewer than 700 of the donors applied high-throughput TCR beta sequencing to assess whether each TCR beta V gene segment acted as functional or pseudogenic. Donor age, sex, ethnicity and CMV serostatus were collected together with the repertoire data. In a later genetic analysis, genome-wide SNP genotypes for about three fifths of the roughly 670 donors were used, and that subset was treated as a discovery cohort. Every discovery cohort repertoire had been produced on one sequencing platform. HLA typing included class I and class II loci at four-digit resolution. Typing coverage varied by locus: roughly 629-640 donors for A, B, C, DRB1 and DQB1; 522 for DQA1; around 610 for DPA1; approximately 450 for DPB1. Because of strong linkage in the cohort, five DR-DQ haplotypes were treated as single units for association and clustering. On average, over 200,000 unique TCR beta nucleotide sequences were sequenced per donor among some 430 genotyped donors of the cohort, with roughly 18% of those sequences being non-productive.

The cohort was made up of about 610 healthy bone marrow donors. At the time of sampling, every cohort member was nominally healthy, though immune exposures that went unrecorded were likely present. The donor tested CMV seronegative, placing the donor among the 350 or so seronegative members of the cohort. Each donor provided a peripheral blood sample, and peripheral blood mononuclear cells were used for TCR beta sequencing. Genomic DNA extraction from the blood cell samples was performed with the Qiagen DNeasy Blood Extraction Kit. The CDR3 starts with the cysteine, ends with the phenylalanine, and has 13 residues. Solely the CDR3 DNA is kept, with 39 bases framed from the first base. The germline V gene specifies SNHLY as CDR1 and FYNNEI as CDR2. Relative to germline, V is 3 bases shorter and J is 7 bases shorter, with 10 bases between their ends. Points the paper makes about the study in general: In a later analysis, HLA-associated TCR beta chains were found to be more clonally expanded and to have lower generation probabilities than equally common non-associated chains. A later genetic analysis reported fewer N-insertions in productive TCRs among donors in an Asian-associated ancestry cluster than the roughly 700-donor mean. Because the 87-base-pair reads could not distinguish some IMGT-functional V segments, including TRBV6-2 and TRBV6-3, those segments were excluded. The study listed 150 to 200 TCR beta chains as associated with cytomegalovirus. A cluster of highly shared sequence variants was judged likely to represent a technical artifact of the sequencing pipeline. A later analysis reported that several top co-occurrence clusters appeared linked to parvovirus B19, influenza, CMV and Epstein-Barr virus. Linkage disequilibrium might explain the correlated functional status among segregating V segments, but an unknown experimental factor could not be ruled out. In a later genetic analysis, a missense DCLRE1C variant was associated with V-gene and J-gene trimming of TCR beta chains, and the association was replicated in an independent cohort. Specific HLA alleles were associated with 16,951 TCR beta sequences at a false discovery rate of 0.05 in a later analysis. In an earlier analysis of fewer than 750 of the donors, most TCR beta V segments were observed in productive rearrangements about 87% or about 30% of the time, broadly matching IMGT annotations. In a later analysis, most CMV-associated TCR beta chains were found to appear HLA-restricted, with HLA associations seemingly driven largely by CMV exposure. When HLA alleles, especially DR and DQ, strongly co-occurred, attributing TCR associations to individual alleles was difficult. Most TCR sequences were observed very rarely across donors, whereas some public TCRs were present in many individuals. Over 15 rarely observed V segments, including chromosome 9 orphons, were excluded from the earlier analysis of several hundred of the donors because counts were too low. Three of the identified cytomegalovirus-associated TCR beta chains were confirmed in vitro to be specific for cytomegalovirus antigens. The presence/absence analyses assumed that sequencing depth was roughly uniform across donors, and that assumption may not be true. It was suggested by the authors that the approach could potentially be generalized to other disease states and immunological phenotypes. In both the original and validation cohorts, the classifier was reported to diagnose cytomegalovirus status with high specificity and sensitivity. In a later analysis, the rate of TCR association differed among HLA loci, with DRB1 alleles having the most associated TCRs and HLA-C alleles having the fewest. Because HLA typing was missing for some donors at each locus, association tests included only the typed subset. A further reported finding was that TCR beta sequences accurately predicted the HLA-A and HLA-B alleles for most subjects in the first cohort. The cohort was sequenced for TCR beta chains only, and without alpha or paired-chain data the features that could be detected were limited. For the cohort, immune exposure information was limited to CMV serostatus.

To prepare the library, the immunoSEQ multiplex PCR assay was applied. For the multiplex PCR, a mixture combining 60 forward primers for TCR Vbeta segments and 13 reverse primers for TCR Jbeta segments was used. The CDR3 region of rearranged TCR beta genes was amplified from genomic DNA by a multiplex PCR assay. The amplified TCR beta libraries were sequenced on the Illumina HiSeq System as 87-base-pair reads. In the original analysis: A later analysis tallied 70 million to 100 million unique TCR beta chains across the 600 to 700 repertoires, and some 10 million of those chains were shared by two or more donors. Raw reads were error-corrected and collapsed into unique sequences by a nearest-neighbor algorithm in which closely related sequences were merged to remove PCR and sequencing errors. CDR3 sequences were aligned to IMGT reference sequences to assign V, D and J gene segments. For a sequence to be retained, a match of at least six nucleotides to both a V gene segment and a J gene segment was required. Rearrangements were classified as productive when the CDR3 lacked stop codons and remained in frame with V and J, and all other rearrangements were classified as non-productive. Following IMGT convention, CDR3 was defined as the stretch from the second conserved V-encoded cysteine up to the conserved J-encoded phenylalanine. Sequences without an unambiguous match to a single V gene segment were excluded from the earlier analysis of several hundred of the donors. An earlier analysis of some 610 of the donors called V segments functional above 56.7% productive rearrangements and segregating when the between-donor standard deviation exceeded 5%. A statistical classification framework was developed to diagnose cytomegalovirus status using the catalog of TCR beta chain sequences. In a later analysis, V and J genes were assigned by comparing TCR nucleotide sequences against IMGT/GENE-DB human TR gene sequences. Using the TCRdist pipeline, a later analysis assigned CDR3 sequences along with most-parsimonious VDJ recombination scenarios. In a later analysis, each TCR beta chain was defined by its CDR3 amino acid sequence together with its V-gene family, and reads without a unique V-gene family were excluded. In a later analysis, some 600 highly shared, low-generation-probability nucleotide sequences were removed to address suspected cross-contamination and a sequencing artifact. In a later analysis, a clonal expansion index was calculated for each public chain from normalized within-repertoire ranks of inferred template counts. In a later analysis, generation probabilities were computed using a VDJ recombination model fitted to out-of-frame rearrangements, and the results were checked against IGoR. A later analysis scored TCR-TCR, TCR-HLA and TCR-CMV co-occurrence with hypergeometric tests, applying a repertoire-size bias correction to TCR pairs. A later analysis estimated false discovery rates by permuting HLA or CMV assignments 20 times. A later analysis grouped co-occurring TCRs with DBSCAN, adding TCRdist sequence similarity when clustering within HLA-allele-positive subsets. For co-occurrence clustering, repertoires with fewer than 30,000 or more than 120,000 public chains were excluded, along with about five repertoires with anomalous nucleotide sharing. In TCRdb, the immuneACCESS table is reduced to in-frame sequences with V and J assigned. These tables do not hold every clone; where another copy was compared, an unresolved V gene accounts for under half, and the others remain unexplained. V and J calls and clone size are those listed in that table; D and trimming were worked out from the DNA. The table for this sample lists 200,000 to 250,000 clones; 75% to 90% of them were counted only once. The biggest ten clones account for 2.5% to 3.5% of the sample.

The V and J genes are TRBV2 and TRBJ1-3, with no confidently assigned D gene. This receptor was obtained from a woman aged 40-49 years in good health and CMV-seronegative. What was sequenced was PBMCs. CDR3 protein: CASSDSSGNTIYF. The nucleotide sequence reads TGTGCCAGCAGTGACAGCTCGGGGAACACCATATATTTT.